This TCR beta chain was found in a study of CD8 T cells in ankylosing spondylitis. Study-wide findings and caveats: From matched ankylosing spondylitis synovial fluid, disease-linked clones were reportedly recovered at significantly enriched levels. The study identified a TCR beta motif of seven or eight highly homologous variants that appeared characteristic of ankylosing spondylitis blood.

With respect to this clonotype: What it binds is unknown.

By quantitative 5'-RACE with molecular barcodes, the TCR beta libraries were made. Each CDR3 protein gets one entry after TCRdb re-called the 5' RACE reads with MiXCR. The sample lists a few hundred thousand distinct CDR3 sequences, 20% to 25% occurring once. CDR1 and CDR2 (germline): SGHVS, FQNEAQ. CDR3 length equals 16 residues. The V and J ends lost 1 base and 8 bases, in that order; junction bases with no gene match: 10. Sequenced material: blood, either unsorted or a sorted T cell fraction (not recorded which). This clonotype originated in a male donor with ankylosing spondylitis. This chain uses TRBV7-8 with TRBJ1-4, with 7 bases aligning to TRBD1. The CDR3 here is CASSLGLPGQWEKLFF. The CDR3 DNA follows: TGTGCCAGCAGCTTAGGGCTACCGGGACAGTGGGAAAAACTGTTTTTT.